These 27 T cell receptor beta chains originate from one sample sequenced in a study of blood T cell repertoires in COVID-19. Using immunoSEQ multiplex PCR, the repertoire was profiled, and TCRdb retains in-frame clones only, with some absent. The data show fewer than 200,000 clones, with about four fifths seen just once and approximately 12% held by the top ten. Sequenced material: PBMCs or T cells enriched from blood (not recorded which). These receptors were taken from a man aged 50-59 years who had recovered from COVID-19.

The CDR3 sequence: CASSEREGGAPEAFF. CDR3 bases: TGTGCCAGCAGTGAAAGGGAGGGGGGGGCCCCTGAAGCTTTCTTT. This chain connects TRBV2 to TRBJ1-1; D perhaps matches TRBD1 (6 bases). V was cut by 2 bases and J by 6 bases, with 16 bases left in between. CDR1 SNHLY and CDR2 FYNNEI come from the germline V gene. The length of the CDR3 is 15 residues.

The V and J genes are TRBV5-1 and TRBJ1-2; 10 bases are shared with TRBD1. V gave up 5 bases and J gave up 6 bases; unmatched junction bases: 10. CDR1 is SGHRS and CDR2 is YFSETQ in the germline V gene. This CDR3 is built from 15 residues. The CDR3 is CASRRSDRGYDGYTF. DNA for the CDR3: TGCGCCAGCAGACGATCGGACAGGGGGTATGATGGCTACACCTTC. The full variable domain, rest sourced from reference TRBV5-1 and TRBJ1-2, is KAGVTQTPRYLIKTRGQQVTLSCSPISGHRSVSWYQQTPGQGLQFLFEYFSETQRNKGNFPGRFSGRQFSNSRSEMNVSTLELGDSALYLCASRRSDRGYDGYTFGSGTRLTVV.

V usage is TRBV4-1 and J usage is TRBJ1-3; tentative D call: TRBD1 (5 bases). Germline V gene lookup returns CDR1 MGHRA and CDR2 YSYEKL. The length of the CDR3 is 15 residues. Between the trimmed V and J ends, which lost 0 bases and 1 base, there was a span of 7 bases. As DNA, the CDR3 is TGCGCCAGCAGCCAAGATCAGGGATCTGGAAACACCATATATTTT. It yields the protein CASSQDQGSGNTIYF.

CDR3 region: CASTGQVNQPQHF. Written as DNA, the CDR3 is TGTGCCAGCACCGGACAGGTCAATCAGCCCCAGCATTTT. The rearrangement joins TRBV18 to TRBJ1-5; 7 bases are a match to TRBD1. Germline V gives CDR1 KGHSH, CDR2 LQKENI. The J segment lost 3 bases and the V segment lost 8 bases, leaving 4 bases of the junction unmatched. The CDR3 is 13 residues long.

This chain links TRBV18 with TRBJ1-2, with D possibly TRBD1 on 5 matching bases. The ends were cut back, 3 bases at V and 4 bases at J, with 9 bases in the middle. Germline-derived CDR1 and CDR2 are KGHSH and LQKENI. The CDR3 has 13 residues. The CDR3 DNA reads TGTGCCAGCTCACCGGCGGGGCTCTATGGCTACACCTTC. Its translation is CASSPAGLYGYTF.

This clone was seen just once. The CDR3 is CASSQDPREQYF. The CDR3 DNA sequence: TGTGCCAGCAGCCAAGATCCCCGCGAGCAGTACTTC. The chain employs TRBV3-1 (or the pseudogene TRBV3-2) and TRBJ2-7, with D hard to call. The germline V gene encodes CDR1 LGHDT and CDR2 YNNKEL (reference sequence). The CDR3 consists of 12 residues. V lost 0 bases and J lost 6, with 6 bases in between.

This rearrangement joins TRBV11-2 to TRBJ1-3; D gene ambiguous. Trimming cost V 5 bases and J 0 bases, with 14 bases left between them. Germline loops: CDR1 SGHAT, CDR2 FQNNGV. The CDR3 spans 16 residues. Here the CDR3 DNA reads TGTGCCAGCAGCCCTAGGCCGGTAAACTCTGGAAACACCATATATTTT. As protein: CASSPRPVNSGNTIYF.

This clone was counted a few times. The rearrangement uses TRBV24-1 and TRBJ2-1; 12 bases agree with TRBD2. Germline CDR1 and CDR2: KGHDR and SFDVKD. The CDR3 extends over 15 amino acids. The junction had 2 bases not matched to a gene; V was cut back by 6 bases and J by 3 bases. CDR3 DNA: TGTGCCACCAGTCCGACTAGCGGGGGCTACAATGAGCAGTTCTTC. This translates into CATSPTSGGYNEQFF.

The rearrangement joins TRBV18 to TRBJ1-2; maybe TRBD1 (6 bases). Trimming cost V 5 bases and J 3 bases, with 16 bases left between them. CDR3 size: 15 residues. Germline CDR1 and CDR2: KGHSH and LQKENI. CDR3 protein: CASSSQGVSHYGYTF. Written as DNA, the CDR3 is TGTGCCAGCTCATCACAGGGAGTCAGTCACTATGGCTACACCTTC.

V and J are TRBV6-5 and TRBJ2-7; 11 bases align to TRBD1. CDR1 MNHEY and CDR2 SVGAGI come from the germline V gene. After removal of 4 bases from V and 5 bases from J, the junction contained 7 bases not matched to a gene. The CDR3 is 15 residues long. The CDR3 coding sequence is TGTGCCAGCAGTTTTGTCCGGGACAGGGGGGACGAGCAGTACTTC. Its protein is CASSFVRDRGDEQYF.

The CDR3 spells CASSTQTGAGSPLHF. CDR3 nucleotide sequence: TGTGCCAGTAGTACTCAGACAGGGGCGGGTTCACCCCTCCACTTT. The chain links TRBV19 to TRBJ1-6, with 8 positions matching TRBD1. Germline assignment: CDR1 LNHDA and CDR2 SQIVND (reference sequence). V shed 4 bases, J shed 9 bases, and the junction held 8 bases outside the gene matches. The CDR3 consists of 15 residues. Using reference TRBV19 and TRBJ1-6 for the parts outside the CDR3, the full variable domain is DGGITQSPKYLFRKEGQNVTLSCEQNLNHDAMYWYRQDPGQGLRLIYYSQIVNDFQKGDIAEGYSVSREKKESFPLTVTSAQKNPTAFYLCASSTQTGAGSPLHFGNGTRLTVT.

V gene TRBV5-1 combines with J gene TRBJ1-1; TRBD1 might be the D (5 bases). Germline V CDR1 and CDR2: SGHRS, YFSETQ. This CDR3 contains 14 residues. With 3 bases removed from V and 0 bases from J, the gap between germline ends came to 9 bases. The CDR3 nucleotides are TGCGCCAGCAGCTGGCGGGGCTTGAACACTGAAGCTTTCTTT. It codes for CASSWRGLNTEAFF.

This clone was detected once. The chain is built from TRBV5-4 and TRBJ1-5; D gene uncertain. The germline V gene has CDR1 SGHNT and CDR2 YYREEE (reference sequence). The CDR3 length is 12 residues. The ends were cut back, 1 base at V and 7 bases at J, with 6 bases in the middle. The CDR3 bases are TGTGCCAGCAGCTTGCCCCAACAGCCCCAGCATTTT. Protein sequence: CASSLPQQPQHF.

This chain joins TRBV4-2 and TRBJ1-1; 8 nucleotides line up with TRBD1. V was clipped by 6 bases and J by 2 bases; unmatched bases: 8. Germline V gene sequence: CDR1 LGHNA, CDR2 YNFKEQ. CDR3 length: 15 residues. The CDR3 nucleotides read TGTGCCAGCAGTCTTAGAGGGACAGGCAACACTGAAGCTTTCTTT. The encoded protein is CASSLRGTGNTEAFF.

The V gene is TRBV11-3, the J gene TRBJ2-2; maybe TRBD2 (6 bases). CDR3 length: 13 amino acids. Germline V lookup: CDR1 SGHNT, CDR2 YENEEA. Trimming shortened V by 5 bases and J by 4 bases, and 8 bases separated the two germline ends. The CDR3 protein is CASSRGLTGELFF. CDR3 coding DNA: TGTGCCAGCAGCCGGGGACTCACCGGGGAGCTGTTTTTT.

The V gene is TRBV19, the J gene TRBJ2-2, with TRBD1 identical over 8 bases. Trimming took 6 bases from V and 5 from J; bases not matched to a gene: 8. Germline V gene data show CDR1 as LNHDA and CDR2 as SQIVND (reference sequence). There are 15 residues in the CDR3. CDR3 residues: CASRKTGVGTGELFF. For the CDR3, the DNA is TGTGCCAGTAGGAAGACAGGGGTAGGGACCGGGGAGCTGTTTTTT.

The chain uses TRBV5-1 and TRBJ1-3; TRBD1 might be the D (6 bases). Germline lookup yields CDR1 SGHRS and CDR2 YFSETQ. CDR3 size: 18 residues. V was pared by 5 bases and J by 1 base, with 22 bases between. Here the CDR3 reads CASSSDSSSSISGNTIYF. The CDR3 region has the DNA TGCGCCAGCAGTTCGGACAGCAGCTCTTCCATTTCTGGAAACACCATATATTTT.

The V and J genes are TRBV19 and TRBJ1-2, with TRBD1 matching over 12 bases. The germline CDR1 and CDR2 sequences are LNHDA and SQIVND (reference sequence). This CDR3 has 18 amino acids. V was pared by 6 bases and J by 4 bases, with 15 bases of the junction left unmatched. Here the CDR3 DNA reads TGTGCCAGTAGACGAACAGCCCAGTGGGACAGGGGGCTCTATGGCTACACCTTC. Residues: CASRRTAQWDRGLYGYTF.

This chain links TRBV5-1 with TRBJ1-6, with a weak D call TRBD1 (6 bases). The CDR3 totals 19 residues. Germline-derived CDR1 and CDR2 are SGHRS and YFSETQ. V was clipped by 3 bases and J by 0 bases, with 19 bases between them. CDR3 nucleotides: TGCGCCAGCAGCTCTGACAGGTGGGAGAAGAGCTCCTATAATTCACCCCTCCACTTT. Amino acid sequence: CASSSDRWEKSSYNSPLHF.

The chain has TRBV19 and TRBJ2-7; 7 bases map to TRBD2. Trimming at V came to 6 bases and at J to 5 bases, leaving 10 bases not matched to a gene. The CDR3 is 14 amino acids. CDR1 and CDR2 from the germline V gene are LNHDA and SQIVND (reference sequence). The CDR3 nucleotides are TGTGCCAGTAGCGCCTTTGGGGGAGGGAACGAGCAGTACTTC. It yields the protein CASSAFGGGNEQYF.

This clone appeared a single time. As DNA, the CDR3 is TGTGCCAGCAGCTCCACAAACCGACTCGATGGGCAGTACTTC. It codes for CASSSTNRLDGQYF. The chain links TRBV7-9 to TRBJ2-7; D is undetermined. Between the trimmed V and J ends, which lost 4 bases and 9 bases, there was a span of 19 bases. The CDR3 loop spans 14 amino acids. CDR1 is SEHNR, CDR2 FQNEAQ, per germline (reference sequence).

V and J are TRBV19 and TRBJ2-7, with TRBD1 matching over 11 bases. CDR1 LNHDA and CDR2 SQIVND come from the germline V gene (reference sequence). Losses at the gene ends were 5 bases for V and 4 bases for J; bases not matched to a gene: 7. This CDR3 is built from 15 residues. The CDR3 DNA follows: TGTGCCAGTAGTCCAGGACAGGGGGCGAATTACGAGCAGTACTTC. This encodes CASSPGQGANYEQYF.

Note on this clone: Distinct nucleotide sequences in the sample also encode this CDR3. The rearrangement links TRBV19 to TRBJ2-7; 7 positions agree with TRBD2. The germline CDR1 and CDR2 sequences are LNHDA and SQIVND (reference sequence). The V and J ends lost 1 base and 6 bases, in that order; junction bases with no gene match: 0. CDR3 length equals 12 residues. The DNA of the CDR3 is TGTGCCAGTAGTATAGGGGAGGGCGAGCAGTACTTC. Its protein product is CASSIGEGEQYF.

CDR3 in amino acids: CASSLSGRPLGYTF. As DNA, the CDR3 is TGTGCCAGCAGTTTATCCGGGAGACCTCTCGGCTACACCTTC. The V and J genes are TRBV28 and TRBJ1-2; D is unclear. V lost 1 base and J lost 8, with 14 bases in between. The CDR3 covers 14 residues. Germline-derived CDR1 and CDR2 are MDHEN and SYDVKM.

J is TRBJ2-1 and V is TRBV6-5; 7 bases agree with TRBD2. CDR3 length: 14 residues. V shed 2 bases, J shed 5 bases, and the junction held 3 bases outside the gene matches. CDR1 is MNHEY and CDR2 is SVGAGI in the germline V gene. The CDR3 reads CASSYALADNEQFF. The CDR3 DNA follows: TGTGCCAGCAGTTACGCGCTAGCGGACAATGAGCAGTTCTTC.

V and J are TRBV19 and TRBJ1-5, with 9 bases that match TRBD1. The CDR3 consists of 15 residues. V lost 5 bases, J lost 7 bases, and 9 bases stayed unmatched. Per the germline V gene, CDR1 is LNHDA and CDR2 is SQIVND (reference sequence). In nucleotides, the CDR3 is TGTGCCAGTAGTCTTCCGGGACAGGGCTTACAGCCCCAGCATTTT. Its translation is CASSLPGQGLQPQHF.

The V and J genes are TRBV13 and TRBJ2-1, with 9 bases fitting TRBD2. This CDR3 spans 17 amino acids. The germline V gene has CDR1 PRHDT and CDR2 FYEKMQ (reference sequence). Germline trimming cut 7 bases from V and 8 bases from J; bases unmatched to any gene: 18. CDR3 in amino acids: CASTRGFGGGASHEQFF. In nucleotides, the CDR3 is TGTGCCAGCACCCGAGGGTTTGGCGGGGGGGCCTCACATGAGCAGTTCTTC.